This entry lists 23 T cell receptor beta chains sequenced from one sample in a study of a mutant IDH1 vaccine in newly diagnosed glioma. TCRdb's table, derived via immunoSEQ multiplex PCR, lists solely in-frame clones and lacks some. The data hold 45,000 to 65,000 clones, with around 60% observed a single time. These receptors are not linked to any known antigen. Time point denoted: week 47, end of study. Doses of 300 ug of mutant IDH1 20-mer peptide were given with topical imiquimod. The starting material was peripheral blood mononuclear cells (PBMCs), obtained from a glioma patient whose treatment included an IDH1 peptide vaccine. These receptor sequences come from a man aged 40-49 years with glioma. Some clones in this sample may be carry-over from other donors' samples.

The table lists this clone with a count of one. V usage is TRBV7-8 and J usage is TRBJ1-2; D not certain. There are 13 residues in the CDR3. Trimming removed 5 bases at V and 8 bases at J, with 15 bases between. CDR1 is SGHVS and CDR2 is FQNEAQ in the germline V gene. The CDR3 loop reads CASSLITASGYTF. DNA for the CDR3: TGTGCCAGCAGCCTCATCACAGCTTCCGGCTACACCTTC.

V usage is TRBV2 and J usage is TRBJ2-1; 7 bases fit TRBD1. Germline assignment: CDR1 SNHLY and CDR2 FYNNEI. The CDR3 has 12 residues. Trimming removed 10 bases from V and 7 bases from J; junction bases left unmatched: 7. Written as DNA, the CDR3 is TGTGCCATCGCTAGGGGGCGAAATGAGCAGTTCTTC. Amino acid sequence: CAIARGRNEQFF.

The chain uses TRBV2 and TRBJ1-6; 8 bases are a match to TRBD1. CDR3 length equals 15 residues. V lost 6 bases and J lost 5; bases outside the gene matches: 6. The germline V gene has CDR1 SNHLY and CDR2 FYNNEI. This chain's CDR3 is CASSPHRGNNSPLHF. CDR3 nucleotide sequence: TGTGCCAGCAGCCCCCACAGGGGGAATAATTCACCCCTCCACTTT.

The CDR3 coding sequence is TGTGCCAGCAGTGTGGGGGTCAGCTATGGCTACACCTTC. Protein sequence: CASSVGVSYGYTF. The J gene is TRBJ1-2, the V gene TRBV6-1; perhaps TRBD1 as D (5 bases). The CDR3 runs 13 residues. In germline, CDR1 is MNHNS, CDR2 SASEGT. Trimming removed 4 bases at V and 4 bases at J, with 10 bases between.

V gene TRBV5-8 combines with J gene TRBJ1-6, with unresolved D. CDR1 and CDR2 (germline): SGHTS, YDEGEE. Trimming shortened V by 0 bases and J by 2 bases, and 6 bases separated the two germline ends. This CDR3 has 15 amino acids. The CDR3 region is CASSLVGPYNSPLHF. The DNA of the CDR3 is TGTGCCAGCAGCTTGGTCGGCCCCTATAATTCACCCCTCCACTTT.

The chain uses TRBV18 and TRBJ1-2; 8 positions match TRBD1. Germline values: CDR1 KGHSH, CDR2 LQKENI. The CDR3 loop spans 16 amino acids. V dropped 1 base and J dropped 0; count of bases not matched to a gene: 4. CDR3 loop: CASSPRDRGPNYGYTF. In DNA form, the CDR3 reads TGTGCCAGCTCACCACGTGACAGGGGCCCTAACTATGGCTACACCTTC.

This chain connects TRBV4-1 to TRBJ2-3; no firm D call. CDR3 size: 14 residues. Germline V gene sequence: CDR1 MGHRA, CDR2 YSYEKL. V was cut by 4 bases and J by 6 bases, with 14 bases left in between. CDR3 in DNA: TGCGCCAGCAGCCCGCCCGGCTGGAGCGATACGCAGTATTTT. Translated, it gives CASSPPGWSDTQYF.

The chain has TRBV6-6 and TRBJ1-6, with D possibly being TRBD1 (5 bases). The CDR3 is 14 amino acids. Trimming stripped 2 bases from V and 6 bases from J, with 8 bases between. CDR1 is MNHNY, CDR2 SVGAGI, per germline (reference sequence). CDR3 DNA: TGTGCCAGCAGTTACGGGGGAGGTAATTCACCCCTCCACTTT. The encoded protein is CASSYGGGNSPLHF.

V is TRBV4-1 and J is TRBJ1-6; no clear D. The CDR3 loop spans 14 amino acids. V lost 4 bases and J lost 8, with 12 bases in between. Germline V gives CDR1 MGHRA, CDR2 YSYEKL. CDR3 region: CASSRAGGDSPLHF. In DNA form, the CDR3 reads TGCGCCAGCAGCCGAGCAGGTGGGGATTCACCCCTCCACTTT.

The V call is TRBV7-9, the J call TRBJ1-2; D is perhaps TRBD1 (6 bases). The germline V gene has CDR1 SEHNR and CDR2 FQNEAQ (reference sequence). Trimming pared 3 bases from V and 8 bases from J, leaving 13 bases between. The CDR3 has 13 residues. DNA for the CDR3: TGTGCCAGCAGCTTCAGGGGCTCTGGCGGCTACACCTTC. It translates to CASSFRGSGGYTF. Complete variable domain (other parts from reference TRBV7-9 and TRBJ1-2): DTGVSQNPRHKITKRGQNVTFRCDPISEHNRLYWYRQTLGQGPEFLTYFQNEAQLEKSRLLSDRFSAERPKGSFSTLEIQRTEQGDSAMYLCASSFRGSGGYTFGSGTRLTVV.

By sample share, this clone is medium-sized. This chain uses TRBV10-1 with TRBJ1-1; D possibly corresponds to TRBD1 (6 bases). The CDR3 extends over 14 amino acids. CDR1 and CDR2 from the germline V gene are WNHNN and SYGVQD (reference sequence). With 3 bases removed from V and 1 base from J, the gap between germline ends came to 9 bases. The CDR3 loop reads CASSDGGSNTEAFF. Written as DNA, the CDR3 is TGCGCCAGCAGTGATGGGGGCTCGAACACTGAAGCTTTCTTT.

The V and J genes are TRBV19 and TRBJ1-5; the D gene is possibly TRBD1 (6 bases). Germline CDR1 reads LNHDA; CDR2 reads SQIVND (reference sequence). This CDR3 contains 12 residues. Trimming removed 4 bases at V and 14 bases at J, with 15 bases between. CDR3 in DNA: TGTGCCAGTAGTAATTCGGACAGCCACGAGCATTTT. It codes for CASSNSDSHEHF.

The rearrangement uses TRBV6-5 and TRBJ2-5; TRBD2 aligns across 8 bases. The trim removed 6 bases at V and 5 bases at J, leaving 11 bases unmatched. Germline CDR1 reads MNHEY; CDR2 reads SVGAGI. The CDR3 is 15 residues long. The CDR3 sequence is CASSRSGGTSETQYF. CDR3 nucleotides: TGTGCCAGCAGCAGAAGCGGGGGTACGTCGGAGACCCAGTACTTC.

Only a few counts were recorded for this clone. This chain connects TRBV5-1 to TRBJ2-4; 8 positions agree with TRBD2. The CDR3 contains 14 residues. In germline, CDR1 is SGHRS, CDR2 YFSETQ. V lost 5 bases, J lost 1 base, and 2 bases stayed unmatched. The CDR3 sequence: CASSIAGAKNIQYF. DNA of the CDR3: TGCGCCAGCAGTATAGCGGGGGCCAAAAACATTCAGTACTTC.

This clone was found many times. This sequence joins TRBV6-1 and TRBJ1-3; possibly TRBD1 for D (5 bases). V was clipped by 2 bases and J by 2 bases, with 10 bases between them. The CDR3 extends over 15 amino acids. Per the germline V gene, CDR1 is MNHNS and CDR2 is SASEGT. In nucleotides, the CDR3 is TGTGCCAGCAGTGAATCCCAGGGTGCTGGAAACACCATATATTTT. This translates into CASSESQGAGNTIYF.

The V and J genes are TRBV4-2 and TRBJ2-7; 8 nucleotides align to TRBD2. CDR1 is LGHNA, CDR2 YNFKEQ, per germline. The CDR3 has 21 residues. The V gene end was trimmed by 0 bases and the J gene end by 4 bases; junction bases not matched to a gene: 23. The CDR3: CASSQDRGVWGLAGGGYEQYF. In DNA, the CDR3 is TGTGCCAGCAGCCAAGATCGGGGGGTTTGGGGGCTAGCGGGCGGCGGGTACGAGCAGTACTTC.

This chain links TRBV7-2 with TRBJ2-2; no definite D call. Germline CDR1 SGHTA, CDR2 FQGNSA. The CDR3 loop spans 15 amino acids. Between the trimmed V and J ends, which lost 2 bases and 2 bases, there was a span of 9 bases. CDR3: CASSLLGINTGELFF. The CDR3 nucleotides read TGTGCCAGCAGCTTATTGGGAATCAACACCGGGGAGCTGTTTTTT.

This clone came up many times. Here the CDR3 reads CSAIPKVSAFF. CDR3 nucleotide sequence: TGCAGTGCTATCCCGAAGGTCTCAGCTTTCTTT. The chain is built from TRBV20-1 and TRBJ1-1; the D is unclear. The germline CDR1 and CDR2 sequences are DFQATT and SNEGSKA (reference sequence). Trimming left V 4 bases short and J 10 bases short, with 13 bases between. The CDR3 runs to 11 residues.

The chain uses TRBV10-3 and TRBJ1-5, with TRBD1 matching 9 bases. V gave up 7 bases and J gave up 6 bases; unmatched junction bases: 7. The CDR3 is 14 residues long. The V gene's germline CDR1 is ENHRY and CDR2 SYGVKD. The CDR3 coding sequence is TGTGCCATCAACCGGGACAGGGACGGTCAGCCCCAGCATTTT. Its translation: CAINRDRDGQPQHF.

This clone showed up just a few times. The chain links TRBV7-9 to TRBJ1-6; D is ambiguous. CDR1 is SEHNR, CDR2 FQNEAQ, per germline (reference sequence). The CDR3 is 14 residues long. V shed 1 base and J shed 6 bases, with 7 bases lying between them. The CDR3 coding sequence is TGTGCCAGCAGCTTAGATGCCATTAATTCACCCCTCCACTTT. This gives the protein CASSLDAINSPLHF.

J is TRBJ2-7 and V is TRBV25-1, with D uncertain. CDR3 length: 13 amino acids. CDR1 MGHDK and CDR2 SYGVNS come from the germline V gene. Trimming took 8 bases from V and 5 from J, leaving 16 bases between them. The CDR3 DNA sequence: TGTGCCAGCTCGGCTGTGGCCGGCAACGAGCAGTACTTC. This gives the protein CASSAVAGNEQYF.

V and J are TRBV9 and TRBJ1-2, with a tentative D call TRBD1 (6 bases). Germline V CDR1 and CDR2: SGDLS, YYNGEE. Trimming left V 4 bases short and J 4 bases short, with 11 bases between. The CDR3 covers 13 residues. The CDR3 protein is CASSSQGTYGYTF. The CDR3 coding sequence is TGTGCCAGCAGCTCTCAGGGGACCTATGGCTACACCTTC.

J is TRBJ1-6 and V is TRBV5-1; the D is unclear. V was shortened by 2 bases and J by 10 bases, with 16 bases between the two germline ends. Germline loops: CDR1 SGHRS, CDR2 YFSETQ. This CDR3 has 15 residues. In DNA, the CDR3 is TGCGCCAGCAGCTTACAGTCGGGCGGGAGGTCACCCCTCCACTTT. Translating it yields CASSLQSGGRSPLHF. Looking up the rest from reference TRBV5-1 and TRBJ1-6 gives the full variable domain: KAGVTQTPRYLIKTRGQQVTLSCSPISGHRSVSWYQQTPGQGLQFLFEYFSETQRNKGNFPGRFSGRQFSNSRSEMNVSTLELGDSALYLCASSLQSGGRSPLHFGNGTRLTVT.